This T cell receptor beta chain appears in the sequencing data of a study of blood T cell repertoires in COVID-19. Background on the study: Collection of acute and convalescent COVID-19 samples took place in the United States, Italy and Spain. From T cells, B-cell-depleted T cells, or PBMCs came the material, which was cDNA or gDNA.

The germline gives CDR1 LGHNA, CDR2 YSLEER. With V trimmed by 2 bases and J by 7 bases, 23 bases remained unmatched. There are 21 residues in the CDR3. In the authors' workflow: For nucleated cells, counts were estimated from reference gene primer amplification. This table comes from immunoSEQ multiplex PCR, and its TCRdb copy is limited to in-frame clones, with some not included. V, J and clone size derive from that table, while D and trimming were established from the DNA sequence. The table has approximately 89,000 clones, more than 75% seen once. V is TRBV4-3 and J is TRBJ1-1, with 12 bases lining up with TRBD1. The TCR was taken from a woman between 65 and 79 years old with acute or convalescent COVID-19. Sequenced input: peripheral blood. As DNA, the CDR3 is TGCGCCAGCAGCCAAAACCATATGACCGGGACAGGGGGCTCGGGGCGACATGAAGCTTTCTTT. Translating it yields CASSQNHMTGTGGSGRHEAFF.